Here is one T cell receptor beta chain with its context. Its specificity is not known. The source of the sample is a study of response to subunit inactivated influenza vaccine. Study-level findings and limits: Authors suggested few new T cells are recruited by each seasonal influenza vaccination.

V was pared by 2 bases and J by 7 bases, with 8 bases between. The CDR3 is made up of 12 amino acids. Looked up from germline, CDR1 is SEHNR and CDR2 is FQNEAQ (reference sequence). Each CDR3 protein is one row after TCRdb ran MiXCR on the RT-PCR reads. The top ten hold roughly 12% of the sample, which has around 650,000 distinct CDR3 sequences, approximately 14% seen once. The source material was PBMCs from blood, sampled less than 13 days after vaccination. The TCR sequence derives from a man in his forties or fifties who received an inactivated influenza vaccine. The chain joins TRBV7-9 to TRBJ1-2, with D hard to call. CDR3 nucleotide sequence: TGTGCCAGCAGCTTACCCCCGGCTGGCTACACCTTC. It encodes CASSLPPAGYTF.